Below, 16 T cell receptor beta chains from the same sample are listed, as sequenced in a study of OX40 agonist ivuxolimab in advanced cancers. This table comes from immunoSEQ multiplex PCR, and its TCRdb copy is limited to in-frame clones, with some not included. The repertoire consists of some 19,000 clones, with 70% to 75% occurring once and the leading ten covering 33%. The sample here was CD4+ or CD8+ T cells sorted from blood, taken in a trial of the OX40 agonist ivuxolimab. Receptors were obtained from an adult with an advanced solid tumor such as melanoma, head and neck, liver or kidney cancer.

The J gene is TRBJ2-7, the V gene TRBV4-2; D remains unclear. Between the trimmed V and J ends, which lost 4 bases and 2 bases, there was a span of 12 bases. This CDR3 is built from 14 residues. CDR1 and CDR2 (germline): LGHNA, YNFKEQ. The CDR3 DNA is TGTGCCAGCAGCCCCCTAGGTGAAACCTACGAGCAGTACTTC. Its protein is CASSPLGETYEQYF.

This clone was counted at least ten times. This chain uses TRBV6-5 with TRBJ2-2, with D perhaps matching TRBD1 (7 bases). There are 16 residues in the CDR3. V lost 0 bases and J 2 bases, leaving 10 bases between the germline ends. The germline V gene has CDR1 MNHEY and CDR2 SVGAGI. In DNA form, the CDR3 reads TGTGCCAGCAGTTACTCGCAGGGGGGCAACACCGGGGAGCTGTTTTTT. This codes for CASSYSQGGNTGELFF.

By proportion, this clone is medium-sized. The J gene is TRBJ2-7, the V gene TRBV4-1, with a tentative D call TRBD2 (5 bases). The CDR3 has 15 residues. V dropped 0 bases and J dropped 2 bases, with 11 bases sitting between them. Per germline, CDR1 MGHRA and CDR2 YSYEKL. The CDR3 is CASSQDTEDAYEQYF. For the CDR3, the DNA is TGCGCCAGCAGCCAAGATACGGAGGACGCCTACGAGCAGTACTTC.

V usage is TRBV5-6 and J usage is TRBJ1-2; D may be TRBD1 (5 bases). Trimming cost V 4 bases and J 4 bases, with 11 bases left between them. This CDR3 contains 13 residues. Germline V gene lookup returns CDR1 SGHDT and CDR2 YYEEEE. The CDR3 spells CASSLGVAYGYTF. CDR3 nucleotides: TGTGCCAGCAGCCTGGGGGTCGCCTATGGCTACACCTTC.

The CDR3 DNA reads as TGTGCCAGTAGTCTACGGGCCCGCGGTTCGAATGAAAAACTGTTTTTT. This translates into CASSLRARGSNEKLFF. The V call is TRBV19, the J call TRBJ1-4; D not certain. The CDR3 totals 16 residues. Trimming took 5 bases from V and 5 from J, leaving 18 bases between them. Germline CDR1 and CDR2: LNHDA and SQIVND (reference sequence).

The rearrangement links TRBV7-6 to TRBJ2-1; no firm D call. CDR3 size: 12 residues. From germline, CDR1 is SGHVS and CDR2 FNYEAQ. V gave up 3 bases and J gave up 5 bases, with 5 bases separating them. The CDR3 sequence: CASSFGNNEQFF. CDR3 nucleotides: TGTGCCAGCAGCTTCGGTAACAATGAGCAGTTCTTC.

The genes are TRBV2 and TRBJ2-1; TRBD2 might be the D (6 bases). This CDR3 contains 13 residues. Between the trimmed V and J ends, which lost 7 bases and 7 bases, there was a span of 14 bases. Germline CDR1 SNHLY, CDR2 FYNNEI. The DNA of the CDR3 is TGTGCCAGCATGGAGCTTGGGAGGAATGAGCAGTTCTTC. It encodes CASMELGRNEQFF.

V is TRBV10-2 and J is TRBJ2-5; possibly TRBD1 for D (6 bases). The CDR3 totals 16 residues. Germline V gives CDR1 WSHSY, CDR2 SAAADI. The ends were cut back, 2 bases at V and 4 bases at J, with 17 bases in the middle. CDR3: CASSEPWGLSGETQYF. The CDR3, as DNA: TGCGCCAGCAGTGAGCCCTGGGGGCTATCGGGAGAGACCCAGTACTTC.

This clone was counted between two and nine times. CDR3 in DNA: TGTGCCAGCTCTCGTCGGGGAGGGGAAGCGGATACGCAGTATTTT. Protein sequence: CASSRRGGEADTQYF. The chain combines TRBV2 with TRBJ2-3; TRBD2 matches 7 bases. CDR1 is SNHLY and CDR2 is FYNNEI in the germline V gene. This CDR3 has 15 amino acids. The ends lost 8 bases at V and 6 bases at J; junction bases unmatched: 14.

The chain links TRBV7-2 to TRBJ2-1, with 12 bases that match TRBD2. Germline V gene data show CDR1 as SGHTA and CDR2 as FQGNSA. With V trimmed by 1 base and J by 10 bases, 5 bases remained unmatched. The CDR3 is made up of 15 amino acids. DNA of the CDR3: TGTGCCAGCAGCTTAGGACTAGCGGGAGAAAGGGAGCAGTTCTTC. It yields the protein CASSLGLAGEREQFF. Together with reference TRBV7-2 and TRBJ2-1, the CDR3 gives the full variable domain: GAGVSQSPSNKVTEKGKDVELRCDPISGHTALYWYRQSLGQGLEFLIYFQGNSAPDKSGLPSDRFSAERTGGSVSTLTIQRTQQEDSAVYLCASSLGLAGEREQFFGPGTRLTVL.

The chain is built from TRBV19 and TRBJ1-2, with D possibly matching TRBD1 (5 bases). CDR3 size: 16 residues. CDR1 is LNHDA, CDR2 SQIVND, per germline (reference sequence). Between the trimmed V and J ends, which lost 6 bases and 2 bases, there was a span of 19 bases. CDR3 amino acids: CASRGAGVGLNYGYTF. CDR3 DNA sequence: TGTGCCAGTAGGGGAGCCGGGGTGGGGCTCAACTATGGCTACACCTTC.

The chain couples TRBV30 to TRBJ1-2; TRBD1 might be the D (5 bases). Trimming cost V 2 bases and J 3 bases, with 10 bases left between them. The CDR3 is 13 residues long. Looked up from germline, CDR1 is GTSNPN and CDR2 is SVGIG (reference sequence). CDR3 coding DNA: TGTGCCTGGAGTCCCGGGACGGACTATGGCTACACCTTC. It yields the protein CAWSPGTDYGYTF.

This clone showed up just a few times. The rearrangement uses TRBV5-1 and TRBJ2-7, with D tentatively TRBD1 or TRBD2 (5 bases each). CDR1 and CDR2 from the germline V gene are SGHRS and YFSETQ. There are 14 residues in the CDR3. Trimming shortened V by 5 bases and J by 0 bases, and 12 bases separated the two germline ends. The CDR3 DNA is TGCGCCAGCAGAACCGGGGACCTCTCCTACGAGCAGTACTTC. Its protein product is CASRTGDLSYEQYF.

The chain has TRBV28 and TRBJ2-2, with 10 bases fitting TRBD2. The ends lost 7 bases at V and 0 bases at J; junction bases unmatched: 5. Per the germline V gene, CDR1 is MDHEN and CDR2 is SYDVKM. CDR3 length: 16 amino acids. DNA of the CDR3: TGTGCCAGCATGGGTGGACTAGCGGCGAACACCGGGGAGCTGTTTTTT. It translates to CASMGGLAANTGELFF.

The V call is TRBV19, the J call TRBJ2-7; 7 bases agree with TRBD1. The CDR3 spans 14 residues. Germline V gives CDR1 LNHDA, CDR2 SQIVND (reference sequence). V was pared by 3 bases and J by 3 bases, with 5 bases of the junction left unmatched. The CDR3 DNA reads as TGTGCCAGTAGTATCATGGCAGGGGGCTACGAGCAGTACTTC. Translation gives CASSIMAGGYEQYF.

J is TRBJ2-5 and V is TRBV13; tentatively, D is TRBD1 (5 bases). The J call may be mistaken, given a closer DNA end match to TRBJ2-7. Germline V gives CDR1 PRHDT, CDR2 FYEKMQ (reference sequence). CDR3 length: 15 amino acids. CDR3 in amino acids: CASSLVSDSSYEQYF. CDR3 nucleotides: TGTGCCAGCAGCTTAGTATCAGACAGCTCCTACGAGCAGTACTTC.